This T cell receptor beta chain is drawn from a study of T cells in Graves' hyperthyroidism and ophthalmopathy. Researchers took RNA transcripts and amplified the TCR beta CDR3 regions from them. The HTBI primer set was used in a first-round RT-PCR of the TCR CDR3. MiXCR, applied by TCRdb to the multiplex PCR reads, yields one record per CDR3 protein. The sample shows roughly 840,000 distinct CDR3 sequences, roughly 40% of them seen only once. This receptor was obtained from a man younger than 35 with Graves' hyperthyroidism. The sequencing input was blood.

CDR3 bases: TGTGCCAGCAGTTCGACTTTAACCCAAATTTCCTACGAGCAGTACTTC. Its protein product is CASSSTLTQISYEQYF. The genes are TRBV7-9 and TRBJ2-7, with D uncertain. Germline-derived CDR1 and CDR2 are SEHNR and FQNEAQ (reference sequence). The CDR3 covers 16 residues. V gave up 6 bases and J gave up 1 base, with 19 bases separating them.